The 3 T cell receptor beta chains reported below all come from one sample, sequenced in a study of tumor-infiltrating lymphocytes in primary liver carcinoma. Co-extraction yielded RNA and DNA from about 20-30 mg of unsorted bulk tissue. Priming with a constant-region primer yielded TCR beta cDNA from about 540 ng total RNA. Investigators got TCR beta libraries out of three nested multiplex PCR rounds, done with slightly modified ARM-PCR. TRBV1-TRBV30 forward and Cbeta reverse primers drove the first two roughly 9-cycle rounds. TCRdb recomputed calls from the multiplex PCR reads with MiXCR, one row per CDR3 protein. The sample records more than 70,000 distinct CDR3 sequences, 72% being singletons. The sequenced sample consisted of liver tumor tissue from sampling region 1. The subset was: tumor region T1, superior pole. The receptors originated from a man aged 40-55 years with primary liver carcinoma and hepatitis B virus infection.

This clonotype qualifies as medium-sized. The chain carries TRBV11-2 and TRBJ2-1, with 10 positions matching TRBD2. V gave up 1 base and J gave up 7 bases; unmatched junction bases: 7. Germline CDR1 is SGHAT and CDR2 is FQNNGV. This CDR3 has 16 amino acids. CDR3 loop: CASSLVVAGGSNEQFF. CDR3 DNA: TGTGCCAGCAGCTTAGTGGTAGCGGGAGGTTCAAATGAGCAGTTCTTC.

There are many counts of this clonotype. The rearrangement uses TRBV7-8 and TRBJ2-7; no definite D call. The germline gives CDR1 SGHVS, CDR2 FQNEAQ. The V end lost 2 bases, the J end lost 8 bases, and 10 bases lay between the germline ends. The CDR3 spans 12 residues. The CDR3 sequence is CASSLSIGKQYF. Here the CDR3 DNA reads TGTGCCAGCAGCTTATCGATAGGCAAGCAGTACTTC.

The rearrangement joins TRBV11-2 to TRBJ2-7; D is possibly TRBD1 (6 bases). Germline assignment: CDR1 SGHAT and CDR2 FQNNGV. The ends were cut back, 10 bases at V and 0 bases at J, with 19 bases in the middle. This CDR3 has 15 amino acids. The CDR3 nucleotides are TGTGCCATCAACTTAGTGAGGGGGAGCTCCTACGAGCAGTACTTC. It yields the protein CAINLVRGSSYEQYF.